The 9 T cell receptor beta chains listed next were all sequenced from one sample in a study of cytomegalovirus exposure and HLA in healthy donors. A multiplex PCR was run with 60 Vbeta primers and 13 Jbeta primers. The data were produced by immunoSEQ multiplex PCR, yet TCRdb's version contains in-frame clones alone and is incomplete. The sample lists 100,000 to 150,000 clones, roughly 72% occurring once. Material for sequencing was PBMCs. These receptors originate from a middle-aged man in good health and CMV-seropositive.

The chain is built from TRBV30 and TRBJ2-3, with D perhaps matching TRBD1 (6 bases). The CDR3 runs 12 residues. Germline V gene data show CDR1 as GTSNPN and CDR2 as SVGIG (reference sequence). V was pared by 5 bases and J by 4 bases, with 10 bases between. CDR3 sequence (DNA): TGTGCCTGGGGCAGGGGCCCAGATACGCAGTATTTT. Amino acid sequence: CAWGRGPDTQYF.

This chain links TRBV28 with TRBJ2-5, with 8 bases lining up with TRBD1. This CDR3 is 16 amino acids long. CDR1 is MDHEN, CDR2 SYDVKM, per germline. Germline trimming cut 6 bases from V and 5 bases from J; bases unmatched to any gene: 14. For the CDR3, the DNA is TGTGCCAGCAGCGACCGGGACAGGAGCCTGGGGGAGACCCAGTACTTC. The encoded protein is CASSDRDRSLGETQYF.

DNA of the CDR3: TGTGCCAGCAGAGTCACGGTCAATCAGCCCCAGCATTTT. Translated, it gives CASRVTVNQPQHF. This chain joins TRBV6-1 and TRBJ1-5; D gene unclear. Germline lookup yields CDR1 MNHNS and CDR2 SASEGT. V lost 6 bases, J lost 3 bases, and 9 bases lay in between. This CDR3 comprises 13 residues.

The rearrangement uses TRBV30 and TRBJ2-5; D is uncertain. Germline V gives CDR1 GTSNPN, CDR2 SVGIG (reference sequence). The germline V and J ends were trimmed by 5 bases and 5 bases, with 9 bases remaining between them. This CDR3 is 11 amino acids long. For the CDR3, the DNA is TGTGCCTGGGAGGTACGGGAGACCCAGTACTTC. Translating it yields CAWEVRETQYF.

This rearrangement joins TRBV7-3 to TRBJ2-2; the D is unclear. CDR1 and CDR2 from the germline V gene are SGHTA and FQGTGA. The V gene lost 4 bases and the J gene lost 2 bases, with 8 bases spanning the gap. CDR3 length equals 14 residues. The CDR3 protein is CASSSLSNTGELFF. In nucleotides, the CDR3 is TGTGCCAGCAGCTCCCTCTCCAACACCGGGGAGCTGTTTTTT.

The chain is built from TRBV7-2 and TRBJ2-1; 9 bases are shared with TRBD2. Germline loops: CDR1 SGHTA, CDR2 FQGNSA. J was trimmed by 0 bases and V by 4 bases; bases with no gene match: 1. The CDR3 covers 15 residues. The CDR3 loop reads CASSSSGASYNEQFF. DNA for the CDR3: TGTGCCAGCAGCTCTAGCGGGGCCTCCTACAATGAGCAGTTCTTC.

V gene TRBV5-1 combines with J gene TRBJ1-2; D perhaps matches TRBD1 (5 bases). V was pared by 2 bases and J by 4 bases, with 12 bases between. The germline V gene has CDR1 SGHRS and CDR2 YFSETQ. The CDR3 totals 14 residues. In DNA, the CDR3 is TGCGCCAGCAGCTTTACCCAGGGTGGCTATGGCTACACCTTC. This translates into CASSFTQGGYGYTF.

This clone was seen a few times. Different DNA sequences within this sample yield the same CDR3. The V and J genes are TRBV10-3 and TRBJ2-7; TRBD1 matches 11 bases. This CDR3 comprises 14 residues. CDR1 is ENHRY, CDR2 SYGVKD, per germline. J gave up 2 bases and V 6 bases, and 3 bases lay outside the gene matches. The CDR3 coding sequence is TGTGCCATCAGGCCGGGACAGGGGGCCTACGAGCAGTACTTC. Its protein is CAIRPGQGAYEQYF.

The chain carries TRBV5-1 and TRBJ2-7; 9 bases agree with TRBD2. The CDR3 is made up of 15 amino acids. Trimming removed 0 bases from V and 6 bases from J; junction bases left unmatched: 7. Germline V gives CDR1 SGHRS, CDR2 YFSETQ. The CDR3 bases are TGCGCCAGCAGCTTGGCCGCTAGCGGGGAGCTCGAGCAGTACTTC. Protein sequence: CASSLAASGELEQYF.